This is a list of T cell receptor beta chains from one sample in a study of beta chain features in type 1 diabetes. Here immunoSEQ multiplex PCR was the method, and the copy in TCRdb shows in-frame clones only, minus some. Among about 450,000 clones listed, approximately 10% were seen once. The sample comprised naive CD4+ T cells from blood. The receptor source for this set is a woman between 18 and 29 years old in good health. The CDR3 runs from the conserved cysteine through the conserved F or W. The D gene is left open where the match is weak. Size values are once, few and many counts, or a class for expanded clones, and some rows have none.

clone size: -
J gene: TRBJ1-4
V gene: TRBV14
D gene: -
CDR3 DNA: TGTGCCAGCAGCCACAGCGGGCAGGGGAACTCCCTGGTGGAAAAACTGTTTTTT
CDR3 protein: CASSHSGQGNSLVEKLFF

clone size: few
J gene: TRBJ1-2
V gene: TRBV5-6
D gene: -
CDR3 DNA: TGTGCCAGCACGCAGACCGGAGTCATCTATGGCTACACCTTC
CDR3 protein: CASTQTGVIYGYTF

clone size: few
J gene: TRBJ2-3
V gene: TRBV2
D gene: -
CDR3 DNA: TGTGCCAACGGGATGGCAGGGGACCGCACAGATACGCAGTATTTT
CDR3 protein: CANGMAGDRTDTQYF

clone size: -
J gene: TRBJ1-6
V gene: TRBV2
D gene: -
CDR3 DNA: TGTGCCAGCAGTCTCCAGGGATTTGCCGGGGACCCCCTCCACTTT
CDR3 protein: CASSLQGFAGDPLHF

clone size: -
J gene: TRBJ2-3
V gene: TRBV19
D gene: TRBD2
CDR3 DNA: TGTGCCAGTCGAGGGCAGGGAGGGAATACGCAGTATTTT
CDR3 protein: CASRGQGGNTQYF

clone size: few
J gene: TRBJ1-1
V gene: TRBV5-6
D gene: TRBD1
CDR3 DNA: TGTGCCAGCAGCCCCGGTAGACAGGGGAACACTGAAGCTTTCTTT
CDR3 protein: CASSPGRQGNTEAFF

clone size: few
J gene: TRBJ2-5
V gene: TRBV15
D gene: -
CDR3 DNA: TGTGCCACCAGCAGCGGGATATGGGAGACCCAGTACTTC
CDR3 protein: CATSSGIWETQYF

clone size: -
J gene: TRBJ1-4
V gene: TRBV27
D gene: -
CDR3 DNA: TGTGCCAGCAGACTCACAGGGAACGGTCTGGAAAAACTGTTTTTT
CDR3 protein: CASRLTGNGLEKLFF

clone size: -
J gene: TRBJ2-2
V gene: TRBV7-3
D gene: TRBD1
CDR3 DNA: TGTGCCAGCAGCACCGGGACAGACTCTTACTACACCGGGGAGCTGTTTTTT
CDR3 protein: CASSTGTDSYYTGELFF

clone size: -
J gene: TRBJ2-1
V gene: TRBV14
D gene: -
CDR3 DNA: TGTGCCAGCAGCCAAGTCACAGTAAACAATGAGCAGTTCTTC
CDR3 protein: CASSQVTVNNEQFF

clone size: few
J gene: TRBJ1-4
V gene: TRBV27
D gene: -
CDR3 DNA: TGTGCCAGCAGTTTCGACAGGATCGAAAAACTGTTTTTT
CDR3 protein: CASSFDRIEKLFF

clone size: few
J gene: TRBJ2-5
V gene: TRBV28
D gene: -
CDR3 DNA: TGTGCCAGCAGCAAAGGGAGAAAAGAGACCCAGTACTTC
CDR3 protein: CASSKGRKETQYF

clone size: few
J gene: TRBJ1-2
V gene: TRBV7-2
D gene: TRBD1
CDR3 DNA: TGTGCCAGCAGCTACGGGACAGCCTCACCGGGAGGGTACACCTTC
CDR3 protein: CASSYGTASPGGYTF

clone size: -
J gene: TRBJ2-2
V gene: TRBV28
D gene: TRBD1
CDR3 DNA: TGTGCCAGCACGAGCAAAGGACAGGACCACACCGGGGAGCTGTTTTTT
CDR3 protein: CASTSKGQDHTGELFF

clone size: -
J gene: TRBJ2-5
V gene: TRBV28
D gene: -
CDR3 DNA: TGTGCCAGCAGTTCCCTTCCGAGAAGGCAAGAGACCCAGTACTTC
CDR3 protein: CASSSLPRRQETQYF

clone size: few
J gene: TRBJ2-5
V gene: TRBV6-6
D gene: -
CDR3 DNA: TGTGCCAGCAGTTACACTCCTCATCGGGCGGAAGAGACCCAGTACTTC
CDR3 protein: CASSYTPHRAEETQYF

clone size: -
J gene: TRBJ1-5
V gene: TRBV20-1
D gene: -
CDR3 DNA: TGCAGTGCTAGTGGGGGTCAGCCCCAGCATTTT
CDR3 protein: CSASGGQPQHF

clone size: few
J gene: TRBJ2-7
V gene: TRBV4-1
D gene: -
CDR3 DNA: TGCGCCAGCAGCTCAGGGACGGGCTACGAGCAGTACTTC
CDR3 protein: CASSSGTGYEQYF

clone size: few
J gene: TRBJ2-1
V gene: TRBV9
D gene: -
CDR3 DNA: TGTGCCAGCAGCCCCAACTTCGGGGCGTCGATCTACAATGAGCAGTTCTTC
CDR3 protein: CASSPNFGASIYNEQFF

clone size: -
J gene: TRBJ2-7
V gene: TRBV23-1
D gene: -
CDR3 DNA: TGCGCCAGCAGTCAATCGAGGGCGAGCGAGCAGTACTTC
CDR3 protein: CASSQSRASEQYF

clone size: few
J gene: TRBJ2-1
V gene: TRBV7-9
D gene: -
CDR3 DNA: TGTGCCAGCAGCTTATCCGGCAGGGGAGTCGATGAGCAGTTCTTC
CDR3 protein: CASSLSGRGVDEQFF

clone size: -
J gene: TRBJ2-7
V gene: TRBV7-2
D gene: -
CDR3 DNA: TGTGCCAGCAGCGAACCGCGGACCTACTCCTACGAGCAGTACTTC
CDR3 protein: CASSEPRTYSYEQYF

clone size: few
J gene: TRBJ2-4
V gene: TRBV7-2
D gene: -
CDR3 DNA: TGTGCCAGCAGCAAACGGGAGCAGGAGGCCAAAAACATTCAGTACTTC
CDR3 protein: CASSKREQEAKNIQYF

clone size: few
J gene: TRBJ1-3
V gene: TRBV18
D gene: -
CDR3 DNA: TGTGCCAGCTCCCAAACAGCGAGCTCTGGAAACACCATATATTTT
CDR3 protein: CASSQTASSGNTIYF

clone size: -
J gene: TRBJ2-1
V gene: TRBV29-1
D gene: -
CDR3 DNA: TGCAGCCTTCAGTCCCCTGGGTGGGGTCACAATGAGCAGTTCTTC
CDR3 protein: CSLQSPGWGHNEQFF

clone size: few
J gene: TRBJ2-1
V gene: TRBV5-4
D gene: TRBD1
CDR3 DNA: TGTGCCAGCAGGGCGAAGGGACAGGGTTACAATGAGCAGTTCTTC
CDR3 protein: CASRAKGQGYNEQFF

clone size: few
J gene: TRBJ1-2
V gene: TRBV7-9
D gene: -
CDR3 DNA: TGTGCCAGCAGCTTAGCGCTGGAGTCTGGCTACACCTTC
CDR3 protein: CASSLALESGYTF

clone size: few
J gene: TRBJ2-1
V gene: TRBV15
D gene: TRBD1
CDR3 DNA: TGTGCCACCAGCAGAGCCCGGGGACAGGGGGCGAATGAGCAGTTCTTC
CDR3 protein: CATSRARGQGANEQFF

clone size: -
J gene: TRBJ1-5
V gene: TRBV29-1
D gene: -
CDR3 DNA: TGCAGCGCCACGGTGGGGTTCAATCAGCCCCAGCATTTT
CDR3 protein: CSATVGFNQPQHF

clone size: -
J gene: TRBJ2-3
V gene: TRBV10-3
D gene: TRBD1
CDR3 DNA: TGTGCCATCAGTTCCGGGACAGGGGATGTGGATACGCAGTATTTT
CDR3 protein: CAISSGTGDVDTQYF

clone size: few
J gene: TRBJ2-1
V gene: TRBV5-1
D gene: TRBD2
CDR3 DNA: TGCGCCAGCCGACTTGTAGCGGGAAACTCCTACAATGAGCAGTTCTTC
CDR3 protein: CASRLVAGNSYNEQFF

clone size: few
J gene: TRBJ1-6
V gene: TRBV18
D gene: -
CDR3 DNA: TGTGCCAGCTCCGTGGGGATGGACAATTCACCCCTCCACTTT
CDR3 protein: CASSVGMDNSPLHF

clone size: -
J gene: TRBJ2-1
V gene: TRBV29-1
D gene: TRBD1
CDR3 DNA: TGCAGCGCTGACAGGGGTTCCTACAATGAGCAGTTCTTC
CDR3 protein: CSADRGSYNEQFF

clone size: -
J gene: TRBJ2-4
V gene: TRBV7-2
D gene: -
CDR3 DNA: TGTGCCAGCAGCTTAGGTAATTGGATTCAGTACTTC
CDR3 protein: CASSLGNWIQYF

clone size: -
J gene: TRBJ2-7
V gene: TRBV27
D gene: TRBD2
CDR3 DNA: TGTGCCAGCAGTTTCCGAGCGGGAGACTACGAGCAGTACTTC
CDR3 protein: CASSFRAGDYEQYF

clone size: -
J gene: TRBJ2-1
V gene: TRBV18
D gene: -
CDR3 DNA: TGTGCCAGCTCACCACCGGGCAGATTGGAGCAGTTCTTC
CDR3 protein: CASSPPGRLEQFF

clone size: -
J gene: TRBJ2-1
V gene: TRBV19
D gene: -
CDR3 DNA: TGTGCCAGTAGTAGGAAAGCGGGTGGCTACAATGAGCAGTTCTTC
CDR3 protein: CASSRKAGGYNEQFF

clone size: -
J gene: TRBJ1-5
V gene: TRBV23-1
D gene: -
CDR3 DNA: TGCGCCAGCAGTCAAGGTGGGAACGACCAGCCCCAGCATTTT
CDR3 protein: CASSQGGNDQPQHF

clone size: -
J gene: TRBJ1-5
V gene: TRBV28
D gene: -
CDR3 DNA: TGTGCCAGCACCACCGGGGTAGGGCCCCAGCATTTT
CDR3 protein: CASTTGVGPQHF

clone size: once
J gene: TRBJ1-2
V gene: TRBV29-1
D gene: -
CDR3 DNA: TGCAGCGCCCAAGAGGGGGGGCGAGGGCTCTTCTATGGCTACACCTTC
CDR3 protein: CSAQEGGRGLFYGYTF

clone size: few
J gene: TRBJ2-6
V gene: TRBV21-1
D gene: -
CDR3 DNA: TGTGCCAGACGACGGGACTCTGGGGCCAACGTCCTGACTTTC
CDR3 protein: CARRRDSGANVLTF

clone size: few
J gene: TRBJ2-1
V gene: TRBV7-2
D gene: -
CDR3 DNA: TGTGCCAGCAGCTCCCAGGTTTTGTCCTACAATGAGCAGTTCTTC
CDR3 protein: CASSSQVLSYNEQFF

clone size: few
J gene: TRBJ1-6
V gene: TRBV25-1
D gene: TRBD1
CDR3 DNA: TGTGCCAGCAGTGATCGGGACAGGGGGAATTCACCCCTCCACTTT
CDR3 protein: CASSDRDRGNSPLHF

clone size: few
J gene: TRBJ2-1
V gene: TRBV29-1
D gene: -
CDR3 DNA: TGCAGCGTTGAAAGCCATTCACCCTACAATGAGCAGTTCTTC
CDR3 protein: CSVESHSPYNEQFF

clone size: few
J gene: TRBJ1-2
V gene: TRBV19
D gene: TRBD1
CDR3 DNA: TGTGCCAGTAGCAGGACAGGGAACTATGGCTACACCTTC
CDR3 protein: CASSRTGNYGYTF

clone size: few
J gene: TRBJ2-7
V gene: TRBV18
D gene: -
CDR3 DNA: TGTGCCAGCTCACACGCCCAGGGCTACATATCATACGAGCAGTACTTC
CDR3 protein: CASSHAQGYISYEQYF

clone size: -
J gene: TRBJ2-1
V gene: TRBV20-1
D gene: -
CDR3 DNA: TGCAGTGCTCAGGGGAATGAGCAGTTCTTC
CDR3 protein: CSAQGNEQFF

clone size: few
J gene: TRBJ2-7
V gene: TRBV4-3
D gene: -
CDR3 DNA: TGCGCCAGCAGCCAAGATCTACAGCTCTACGAGCAGTACTTC
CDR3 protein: CASSQDLQLYEQYF

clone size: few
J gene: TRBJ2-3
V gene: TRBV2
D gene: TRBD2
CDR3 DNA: TGTGCCAGCAGTTTTGGACTAGCGGGGGGCGAAGATACGCAGTATTTT
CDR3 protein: CASSFGLAGGEDTQYF

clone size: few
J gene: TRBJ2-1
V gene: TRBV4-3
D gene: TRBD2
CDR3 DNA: TGCGCCAGCAGCCAAGGGGGTGTGCTAGCGGGAGGATATGAGCAGTTCTTC
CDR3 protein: CASSQGGVLAGGYEQFF

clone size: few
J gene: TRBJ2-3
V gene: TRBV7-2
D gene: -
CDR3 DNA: TGTGCCAGCCTCCGGGTGCAAAACACAGATACGCAGTATTTT
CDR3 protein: CASLRVQNTDTQYF

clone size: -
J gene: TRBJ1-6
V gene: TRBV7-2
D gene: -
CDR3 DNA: TGTGCCAGCAGGGCCGGCAGCTCCTATAATTCACCCCTCCACTTT
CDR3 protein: CASRAGSSYNSPLHF

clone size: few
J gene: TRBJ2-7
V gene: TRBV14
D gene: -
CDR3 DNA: TGTGCCAGCAGCCATTACCGCTACGAGCAGTACTTC
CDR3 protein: CASSHYRYEQYF